This T cell receptor beta chain was found in a study of blood T cell repertoires in COVID-19. Study-level background: The cDNA or gDNA used as material had been derived from T cells, B-cell-depleted T cells, or PBMCs.

Original handling: It was from reference gene primer amplification that nucleated cell counts were estimated. Here immunoSEQ multiplex PCR was the method, and the copy in TCRdb shows in-frame clones only, minus some. That table is the source of V, J and clone size, and D and trimming were worked out from the DNA. The sample consists of roughly 410,000 clones, about nine tenths of them appearing once. The Seattle patients, enrolled during active infection, were followed longitudinally. The V and J ends lost 7 bases and 2 bases respectively, with 20 bases between them. The CDR3 loop spans 17 amino acids. Per the germline V gene, CDR1 is LNHDA and CDR2 is SQIVND (reference sequence).

The chain recombines TRBV19 with TRBJ1-4, with a weak D call TRBD1 (5 bases). Sequencing was performed on peripheral blood. The TCR sequence derives from a woman aged 40 to 50 with COVID-19, enrolled during active disease. The CDR3 DNA follows: TGTGCCAGTACCTACCGGGGGGGGATTACCACTAATGAAAAACTGTTTTTT. It encodes CASTYRGGITTNEKLFF.